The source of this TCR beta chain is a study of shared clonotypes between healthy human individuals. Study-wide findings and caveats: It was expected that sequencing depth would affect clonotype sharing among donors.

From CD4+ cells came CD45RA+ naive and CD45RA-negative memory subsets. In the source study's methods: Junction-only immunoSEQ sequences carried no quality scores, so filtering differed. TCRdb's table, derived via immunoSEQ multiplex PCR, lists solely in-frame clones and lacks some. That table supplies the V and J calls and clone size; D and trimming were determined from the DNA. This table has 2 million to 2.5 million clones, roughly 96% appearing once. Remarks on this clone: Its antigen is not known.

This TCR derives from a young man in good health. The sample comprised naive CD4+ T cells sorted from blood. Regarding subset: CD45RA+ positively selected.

CDR3 nucleotide sequence: TGTGCCAGCAGCTTGGACAGAAATGAAAAACTGTTTTTT. It encodes CASSLDRNEKLFF. The chain recombines TRBV5-4 with TRBJ1-4, with D uncertain. The CDR3 length is 13 residues. CDR1 is SGHNT, CDR2 YYREEE, per germline (reference sequence). V gave up 0 bases and J gave up 5 bases, with 5 bases separating them.